These T cell receptor beta chains were read from a single sample in a study of T cell responses to AZD1222 COVID-19 vaccine. Data came from immunoSEQ multiplex PCR; TCRdb stores just in-frame clones and leaves some out. The sample has around 69,000 clones, 84% seen once. This specimen was peripheral blood, taken on day 0 of AZD1222 vaccination. These receptors came from an adult in good health. CDR3s include the opening cysteine and the closing phenylalanine or tryptophan. The order of the fields is clone size, V gene, D gene, J gene, CDR3 DNA, CDR3 protein. The D gene is left open where the match is weak. The size of a clone is reported for some rows only, either as once, few or many, or as a class for expanded clones.

clone size: -
V gene: TRBV7-6
D gene: -
J gene: TRBJ1-6
CDR3 DNA: TGTGCCAGCAGCGTTCAGGAGGGCACCCTTTCACCCCTCCACTTT
CDR3 protein: CASSVQEGTLSPLHF

clone size: -
V gene: TRBV29-1
D gene: TRBD1
J gene: TRBJ1-5
CDR3 DNA: TGCAGCGTTGGGGGACAGGGTTCCCAGCATTTT
CDR3 protein: CSVGGQGSQHF

clone size: few
V gene: TRBV13
D gene: TRBD2
J gene: TRBJ2-3
CDR3 DNA: TGTGCCAGCAGCTTCTCCCTGGCTAGCGGGGGGGTCACAGATACGCAGTATTTT
CDR3 protein: CASSFSLASGGVTDTQYF

clone size: -
V gene: TRBV10-1
D gene: -
J gene: TRBJ2-3
CDR3 DNA: TGCGCCAGCAGTGAAGGCCCAACGGTGACAGATACGCAGTATTTT
CDR3 protein: CASSEGPTVTDTQYF

clone size: few
V gene: TRBV6-1
D gene: -
J gene: TRBJ1-5
CDR3 DNA: TGTGCCAGCAGTGAAGGTAAGGGGCTCGTGATGCGTCAGCCCCAGCATTTT
CDR3 protein: CASSEGKGLVMRQPQHF

clone size: -
V gene: TRBV18
D gene: -
J gene: TRBJ1-1
CDR3 DNA: TGTGCCAGCTCACCACAGGGGTCTGAAGCTTTCTTT
CDR3 protein: CASSPQGSEAFF

clone size: medium-sized
V gene: TRBV19
D gene: -
J gene: TRBJ1-1
CDR3 DNA: TGTGCCACCCTCAACCACCTCGCTGCGGGGACGACCGAAGCTTTCTTT
CDR3 protein: CATLNHLAAGTTEAFF

clone size: -
V gene: TRBV7-9
D gene: TRBD1
J gene: TRBJ2-2
CDR3 DNA: TGTGCCAGCAGCTTGGGGACAGACGGGGAGCTGTTTTTT
CDR3 protein: CASSLGTDGELFF

clone size: -
V gene: TRBV6-2/TRBV6-3
D gene: -
J gene: TRBJ1-6
CDR3 DNA: TGTGCCAGCAGTTACTTACAACTAAATTCACCCCTCCACTTT
CDR3 protein: CASSYLQLNSPLHF

clone size: -
V gene: TRBV19
D gene: TRBD1
J gene: TRBJ1-1
CDR3 DNA: TGTGCCAGTAGTATATGGACAGGCCTCGGGAACACTGAAGCTTTCTTT
CDR3 protein: CASSIWTGLGNTEAFF

clone size: -
V gene: TRBV4-3
D gene: -
J gene: TRBJ2-2
CDR3 DNA: TGCGCCAGCAGCCAAATTTATCCCGGGACTCCTACCGCCGCGAACACCGGGGAGCTGTTTTTT
CDR3 protein: CASSQIYPGTPTAANTGELFF

clone size: -
V gene: TRBV11-2
D gene: -
J gene: TRBJ1-1
CDR3 DNA: TGTGCCAGCAGCCATGGGGATGACAGGGAAGCTTTCTTT
CDR3 protein: CASSHGDDREAFF

clone size: -
V gene: TRBV19
D gene: TRBD1
J gene: TRBJ2-7
CDR3 DNA: TGTGCCAGTAGCGACAGGGTTACCTACGAGCAGTACTTC
CDR3 protein: CASSDRVTYEQYF

clone size: -
V gene: TRBV10-1
D gene: -
J gene: TRBJ1-2
CDR3 DNA: TGCGCCAGCAGCCCGGGGACCTTCCTGGGGGGCTACACCTTC
CDR3 protein: CASSPGTFLGGYTF

clone size: -
V gene: TRBV9
D gene: TRBD2
J gene: TRBJ2-5
CDR3 DNA: TGTGCCAGCAGCCCTCGAGCGGGGTCCCAAGAGACCCAGTACTTC
CDR3 protein: CASSPRAGSQETQYF

clone size: -
V gene: TRBV5-6
D gene: -
J gene: TRBJ1-1
CDR3 DNA: TGTGCCAGCAGCTATGTTTCTTATTTGTCTGAAGCTTTCTTT
CDR3 protein: CASSYVSYLSEAFF

clone size: -
V gene: TRBV7-2
D gene: -
J gene: TRBJ1-1
CDR3 DNA: TGTGCCAGCAGCTTAGGGGACCGCCCGTTTGAAGCTTTCTTT
CDR3 protein: CASSLGDRPFEAFF

clone size: -
V gene: TRBV11-2
D gene: -
J gene: TRBJ2-7
CDR3 DNA: TGTGCCAGCAGCTTAGCCCCGGTGGATCGCTACGAGCAGTACTTC
CDR3 protein: CASSLAPVDRYEQYF

clone size: -
V gene: TRBV6-5
D gene: -
J gene: TRBJ1-4
CDR3 DNA: TGTGCCAGCAGTTACGGAGAAGCAACTAATGAAAAACTGTTTTTT
CDR3 protein: CASSYGEATNEKLFF

clone size: -
V gene: TRBV4-1
D gene: -
J gene: TRBJ2-3
CDR3 DNA: TGCGCCAGCAGCCAAGGGAGAGCTGGTTCCAGCGATACGCAGTATTTT
CDR3 protein: CASSQGRAGSSDTQYF

clone size: -
V gene: TRBV5-1
D gene: -
J gene: TRBJ1-2
CDR3 DNA: TGCGCCAGCAGCTTGAACAGCCGCGCCTCGGGCTACACCTTC
CDR3 protein: CASSLNSRASGYTF

clone size: once
V gene: TRBV2
D gene: -
J gene: TRBJ2-1
CDR3 DNA: TGTGCCAGCACTGGATCGGGGAATGAGCAGTTCTTC
CDR3 protein: CASTGSGNEQFF

clone size: -
V gene: TRBV5-5
D gene: -
J gene: TRBJ2-1
CDR3 DNA: TGTGCCAGCAGCTTTTGGTTCGCGGAGGGTTCCTACAATGAGCAGTTCTTC
CDR3 protein: CASSFWFAEGSYNEQFF

clone size: -
V gene: TRBV4-1
D gene: -
J gene: TRBJ2-3
CDR3 DNA: TGCGCCAGCAGCCAAGCGGGCAGAGGCACAGATACGCAGTATTTT
CDR3 protein: CASSQAGRGTDTQYF

clone size: -
V gene: TRBV12-5
D gene: TRBD1
J gene: TRBJ2-6
CDR3 DNA: TGTGCTAGTGGTCCGGGAAGGGGACAGCAAGGTTCTGGGGCCAACGTCCTGACTTTC
CDR3 protein: CASGPGRGQQGSGANVLTF

clone size: -
V gene: TRBV4-3
D gene: -
J gene: TRBJ1-1
CDR3 DNA: TGCGCCAGCAGCCAAGATGAAGAGTCGAAAGCTTTCTTT
CDR3 protein: CASSQDEESKAFF

clone size: -
V gene: TRBV10-3
D gene: TRBD1
J gene: TRBJ2-7
CDR3 DNA: TGTGCCATCAGTGAGGGACAGGGGGCCTACGAGCAGTACTTC
CDR3 protein: CAISEGQGAYEQYF

clone size: few
V gene: TRBV3-1/TRBV3-2
D gene: -
J gene: TRBJ1-6
CDR3 DNA: TGTGCCAGCAGTCGCGGCGGGATTAATTCACCCCTCCACTTT
CDR3 protein: CASSRGGINSPLHF

clone size: -
V gene: TRBV12-3/TRBV12-4
D gene: -
J gene: TRBJ1-5
CDR3 DNA: TGTGCCAGCAGTTTCCTCTTCAATCAGCCCCAGCATTTT
CDR3 protein: CASSFLFNQPQHF